This T cell receptor beta chain was found in a study of T cells in Graves' hyperthyroidism and ophthalmopathy. General study points: The model made its ophthalmopathy prediction, and onset followed a median approximately six months later.

Patients aged 18 to 65 had newly diagnosed hyperthyroidism that had lasted under 2 months. Amplification of TCR beta CDR3 regions used RNA as the template. An initial round of RT-PCR targeting the TCR CDR3 relied on the HTBI primer set. TCRdb reanalysed the multiplex PCR reads using MiXCR and keeps one entry per CDR3 protein. The table has fewer than 55,000 distinct CDR3 sequences, approximately 58% seen once; the top ten hold roughly a third. To note about this clonotype: As yet, its antigen is unknown. At one boundary the junction diverges from the germline segment, which might be a read error.

This CDR3 region has 13 residues. Germline CDR1 reads SGDLS; CDR2 reads YYNGEE. Sequencing was carried out using peripheral blood or thyroid tissue (not recorded which). The receptor was isolated from a man aged 18 to 29 with Graves' hyperthyroidism. V and J are TRBV9 and TRBJ1-1; D gene uncertain. For the CDR3, the DNA is TGTGCCGGCAGCCCAACCAGCGAGACTGAAGCTTTCTTT. This codes for CAGSPTSETEAFF.